This T cell receptor (beta chain) was documented in a study of blood T cell repertoires in COVID-19. Study-wide background: In each case, the material was cDNA or gDNA derived from T cells, B-cell-depleted T cells, or PBMCs.

How the authors handled the data: Estimation of nucleated cell counts was performed using reference gene primer amplification. Data came from immunoSEQ multiplex PCR; TCRdb stores just in-frame clones and leaves some out. That table is the source of V, J and clone size, and D and trimming were worked out from the DNA. The sample has 110,000 or so clones; 88% are singletons. Germline-derived CDR1 and CDR2 are MNHEY and SMNVEV (reference sequence). V was trimmed by 5 bases and J by 1 base, leaving 9 bases between them. The CDR3 sequence is 13 residues long. The sequence derives from a woman in her 70s who had recovered from COVID-19. Sequencing input: peripheral blood. The gene calls are TRBV27 and TRBJ2-7; a weak D match, TRBD1 (5 bases). The DNA for the CDR3 is TGTGCCAGCAGTCTGGACATTTCCTACGAGCAGTACTTC. It encodes CASSLDISYEQYF.